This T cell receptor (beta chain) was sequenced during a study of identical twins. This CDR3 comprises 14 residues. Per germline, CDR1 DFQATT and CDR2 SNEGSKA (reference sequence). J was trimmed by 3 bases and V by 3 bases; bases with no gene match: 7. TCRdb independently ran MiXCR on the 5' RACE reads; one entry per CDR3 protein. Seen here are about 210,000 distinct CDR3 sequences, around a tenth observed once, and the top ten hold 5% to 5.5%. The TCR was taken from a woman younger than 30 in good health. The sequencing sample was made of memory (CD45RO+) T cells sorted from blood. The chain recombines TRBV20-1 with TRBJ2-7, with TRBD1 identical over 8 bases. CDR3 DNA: TGCAGTGCTAGGGCCGGGACAGGAAACTACGAGCAGTACTTC. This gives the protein CSARAGTGNYEQYF.